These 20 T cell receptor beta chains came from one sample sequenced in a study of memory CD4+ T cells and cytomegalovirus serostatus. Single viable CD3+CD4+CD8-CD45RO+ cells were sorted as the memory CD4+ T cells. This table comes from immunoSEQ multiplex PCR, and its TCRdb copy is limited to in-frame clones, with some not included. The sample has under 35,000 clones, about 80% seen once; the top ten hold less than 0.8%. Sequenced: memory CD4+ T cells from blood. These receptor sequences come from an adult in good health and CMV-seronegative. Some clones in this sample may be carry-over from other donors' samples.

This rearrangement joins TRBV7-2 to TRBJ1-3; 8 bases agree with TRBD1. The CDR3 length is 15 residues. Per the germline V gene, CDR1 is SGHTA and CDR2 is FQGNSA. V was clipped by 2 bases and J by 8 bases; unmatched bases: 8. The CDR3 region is CASSLTGTGFDTIYF. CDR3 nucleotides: TGTGCCAGCAGCTTAACGGGGACAGGATTCGACACCATATATTTT.

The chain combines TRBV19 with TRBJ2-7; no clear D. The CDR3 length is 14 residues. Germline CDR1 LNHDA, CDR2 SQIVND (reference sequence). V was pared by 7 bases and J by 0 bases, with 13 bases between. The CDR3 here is CASKVKQDSYEQYF. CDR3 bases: TGTGCCAGTAAGGTCAAGCAGGACTCCTACGAGCAGTACTTC.

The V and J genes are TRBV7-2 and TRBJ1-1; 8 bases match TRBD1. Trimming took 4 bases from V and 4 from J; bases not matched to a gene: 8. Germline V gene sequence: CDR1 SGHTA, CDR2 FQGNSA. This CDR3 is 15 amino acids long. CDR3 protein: CASSSPGGEGTEAFF. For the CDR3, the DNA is TGTGCCAGCAGCTCTCCAGGGGGCGAGGGCACTGAAGCTTTCTTT.

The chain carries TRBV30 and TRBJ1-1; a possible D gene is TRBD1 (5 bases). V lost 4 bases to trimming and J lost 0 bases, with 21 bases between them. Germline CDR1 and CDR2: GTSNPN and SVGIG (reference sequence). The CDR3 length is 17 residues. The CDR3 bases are TGTGCCTGGACCAACACAGGACCCTCTGCCATGAACACTGAAGCTTTCTTT. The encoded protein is CAWTNTGPSAMNTEAFF. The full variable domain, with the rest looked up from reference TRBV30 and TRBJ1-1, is SQTIHQWPATLVQPVGSPLSLECTVEGTSNPNLYWYRQAAGRGLQLLFYSVGIGQISSEVPQNLSASRPQDRQFILSSKKLLLSDSGFYLCAWTNTGPSAMNTEAFFGQGTRLTVV.

The chain's CDR3 is CASNGLAGHYEQYF. CDR3 nucleotides: TGTGCCAGCAACGGACTAGCGGGACACTACGAGCAGTACTTC. This sequence joins TRBV28 and TRBJ2-7, with 12 nucleotides matching TRBD2. CDR1 is MDHEN and CDR2 is SYDVKM in the germline V gene. The CDR3 covers 14 residues. With V trimmed by 7 bases and J by 3 bases, 4 bases remained unmatched.

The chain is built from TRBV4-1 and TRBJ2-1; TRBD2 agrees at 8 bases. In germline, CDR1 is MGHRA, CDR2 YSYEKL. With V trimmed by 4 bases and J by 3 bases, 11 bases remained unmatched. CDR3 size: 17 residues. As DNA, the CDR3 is TGCGCCAGCAGCCGAGGAAGCGGGGGATCCCTCTACAATGAGCAGTTCTTC. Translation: CASSRGSGGSLYNEQFF.

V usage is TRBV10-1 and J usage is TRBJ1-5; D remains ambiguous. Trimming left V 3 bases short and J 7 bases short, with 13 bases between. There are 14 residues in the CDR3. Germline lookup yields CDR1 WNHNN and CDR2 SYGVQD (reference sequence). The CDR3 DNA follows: TGCGCCAGCAGTGATGGCCCCGGTGGCCAGCCCCAGCATTTT. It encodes CASSDGPGGQPQHF.

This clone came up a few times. The CDR3 DNA sequence: TGTGCCTGGAGGGCCGGGCCCATGAACACTGAAGCTTTCTTT. This translates into CAWRAGPMNTEAFF. V and J are TRBV30 and TRBJ1-1; D ambiguous. CDR1 and CDR2 (germline): GTSNPN, SVGIG (reference sequence). V lost 3 bases and J 0 bases, leaving 11 bases between the germline ends. The CDR3 is 14 amino acids.

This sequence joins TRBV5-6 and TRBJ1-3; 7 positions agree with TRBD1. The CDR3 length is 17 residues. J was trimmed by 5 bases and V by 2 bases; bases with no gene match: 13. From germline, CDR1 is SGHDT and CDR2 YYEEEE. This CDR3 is CASSFSQTGIFRNTIYF. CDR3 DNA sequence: TGTGCCAGCAGCTTCAGCCAGACAGGGATTTTTCGAAACACCATATATTTT.

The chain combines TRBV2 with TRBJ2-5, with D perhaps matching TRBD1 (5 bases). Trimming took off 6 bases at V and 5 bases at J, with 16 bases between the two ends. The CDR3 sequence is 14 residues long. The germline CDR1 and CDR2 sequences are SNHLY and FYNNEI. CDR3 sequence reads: CASSAGMLRETQYF. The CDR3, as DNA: TGTGCCAGCAGCGCAGGGATGCTCAGGGAGACCCAGTACTTC.

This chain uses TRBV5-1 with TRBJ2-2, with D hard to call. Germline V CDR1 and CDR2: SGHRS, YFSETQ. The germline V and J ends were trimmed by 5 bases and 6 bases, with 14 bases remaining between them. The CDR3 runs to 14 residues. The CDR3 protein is CASSPLDPSGELFF. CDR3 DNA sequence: TGCGCCAGCAGTCCTCTGGACCCGTCCGGGGAGCTGTTTTTT.

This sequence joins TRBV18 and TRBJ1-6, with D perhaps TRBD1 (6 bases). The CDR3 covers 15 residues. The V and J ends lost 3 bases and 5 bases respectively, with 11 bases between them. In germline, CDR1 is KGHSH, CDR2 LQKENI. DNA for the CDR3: TGTGCCAGCTCACCGACAGGAGTTAATAATTCACCCCTCCACTTT. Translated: CASSPTGVNNSPLHF.

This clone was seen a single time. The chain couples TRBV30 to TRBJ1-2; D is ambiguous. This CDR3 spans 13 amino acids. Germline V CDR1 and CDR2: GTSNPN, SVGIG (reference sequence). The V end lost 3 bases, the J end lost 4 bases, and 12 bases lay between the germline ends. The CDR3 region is CAWSIQSIYGYTF. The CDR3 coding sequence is TGTGCCTGGAGCATACAGTCTATCTATGGCTACACCTTC.

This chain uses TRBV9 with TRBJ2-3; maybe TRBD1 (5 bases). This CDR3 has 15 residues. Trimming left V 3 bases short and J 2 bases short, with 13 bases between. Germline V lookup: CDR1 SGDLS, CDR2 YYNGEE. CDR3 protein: CASSAQGGITDTQYF. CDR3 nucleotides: TGTGCCAGCAGCGCCCAGGGTGGGATCACAGATACGCAGTATTTT.

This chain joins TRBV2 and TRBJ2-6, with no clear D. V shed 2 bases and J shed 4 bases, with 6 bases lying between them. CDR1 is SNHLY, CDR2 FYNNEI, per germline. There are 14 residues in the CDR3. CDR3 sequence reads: CASSELVGANVLTF. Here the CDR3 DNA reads TGTGCCAGCAGTGAACTTGTAGGGGCCAACGTCCTGACTTTC. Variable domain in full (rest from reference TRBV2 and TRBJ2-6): EPEVTQTPSHQVTQMGQEVILRCVPISNHLYFYWYRQILGQKVEFLVSFYNNEISEKSEIFDDQFSVERPDGSNFTLKIRSTKLEDSAMYFCASSELVGANVLTFGAGSRLTVL.

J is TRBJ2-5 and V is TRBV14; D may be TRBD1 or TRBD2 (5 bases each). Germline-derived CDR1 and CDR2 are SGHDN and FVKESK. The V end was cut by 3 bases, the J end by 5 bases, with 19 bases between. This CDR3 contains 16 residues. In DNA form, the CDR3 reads TGTGCCAGCAGCCACAGAATACGACAGCGGAGGGAGACCCAGTACTTC. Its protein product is CASSHRIRQRRETQYF.

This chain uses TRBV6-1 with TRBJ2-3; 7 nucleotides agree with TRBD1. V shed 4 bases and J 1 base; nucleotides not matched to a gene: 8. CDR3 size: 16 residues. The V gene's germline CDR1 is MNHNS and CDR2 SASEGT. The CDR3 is CASSGARTGRTDTQYF. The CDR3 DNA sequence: TGTGCCAGCAGTGGGGCGAGGACAGGCCGCACAGATACGCAGTATTTT.

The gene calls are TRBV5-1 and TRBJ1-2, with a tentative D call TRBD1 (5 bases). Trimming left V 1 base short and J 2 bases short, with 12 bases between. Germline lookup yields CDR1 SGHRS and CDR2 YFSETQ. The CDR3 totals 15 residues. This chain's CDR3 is CASSLQQGMNYGYTF. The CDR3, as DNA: TGCGCCAGCAGCTTGCAGCAGGGCATGAACTATGGCTACACCTTC.

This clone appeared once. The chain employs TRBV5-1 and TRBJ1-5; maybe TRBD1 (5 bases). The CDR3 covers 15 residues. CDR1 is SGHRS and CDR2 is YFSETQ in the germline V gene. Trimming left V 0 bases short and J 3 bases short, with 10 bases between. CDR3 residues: CASSLDSGSNQPQHF. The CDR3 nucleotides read TGCGCCAGCAGCTTGGATTCAGGGTCCAATCAGCCCCAGCATTTT.

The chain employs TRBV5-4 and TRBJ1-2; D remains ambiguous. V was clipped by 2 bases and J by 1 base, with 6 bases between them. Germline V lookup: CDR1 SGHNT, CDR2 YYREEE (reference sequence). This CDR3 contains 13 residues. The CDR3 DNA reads TGTGCCAGCAGCTTAGATGGTAACTATGGCTACACCTTC. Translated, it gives CASSLDGNYGYTF.